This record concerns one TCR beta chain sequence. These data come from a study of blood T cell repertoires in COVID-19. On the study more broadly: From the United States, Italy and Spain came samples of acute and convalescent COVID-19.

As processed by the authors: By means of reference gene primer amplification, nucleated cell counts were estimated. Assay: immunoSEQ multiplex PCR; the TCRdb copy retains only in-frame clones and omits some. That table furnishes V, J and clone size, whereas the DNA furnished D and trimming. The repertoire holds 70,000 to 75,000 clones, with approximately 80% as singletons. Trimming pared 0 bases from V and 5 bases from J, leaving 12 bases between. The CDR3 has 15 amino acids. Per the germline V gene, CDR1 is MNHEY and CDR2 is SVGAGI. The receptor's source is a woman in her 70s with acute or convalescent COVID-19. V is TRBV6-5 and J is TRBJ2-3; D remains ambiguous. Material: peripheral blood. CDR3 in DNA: TGTGCCAGCAGTTACTCGCCGCGCGGTGAAGATACGCAGTATTTT. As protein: CASSYSPRGEDTQYF.